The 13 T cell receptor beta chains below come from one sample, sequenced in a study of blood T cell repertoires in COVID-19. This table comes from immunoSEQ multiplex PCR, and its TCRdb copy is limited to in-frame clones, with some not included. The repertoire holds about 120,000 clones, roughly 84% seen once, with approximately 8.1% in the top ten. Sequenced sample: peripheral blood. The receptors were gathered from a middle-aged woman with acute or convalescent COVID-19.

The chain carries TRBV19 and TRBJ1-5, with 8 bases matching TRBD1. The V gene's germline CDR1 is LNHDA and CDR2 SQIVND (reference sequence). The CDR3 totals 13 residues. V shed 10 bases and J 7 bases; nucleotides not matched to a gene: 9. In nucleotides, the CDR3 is TGTGCCACCTTGGGACAGGAGTGGCAGCCCCAGCATTTT. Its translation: CATLGQEWQPQHF.

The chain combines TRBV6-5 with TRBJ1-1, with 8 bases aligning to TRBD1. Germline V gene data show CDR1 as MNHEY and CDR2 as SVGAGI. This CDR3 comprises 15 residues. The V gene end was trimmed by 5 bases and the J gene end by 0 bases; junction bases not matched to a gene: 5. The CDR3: CASSLRQGLNTEAFF. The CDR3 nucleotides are TGTGCCAGCAGTCTAAGACAGGGGTTGAACACTGAAGCTTTCTTT.

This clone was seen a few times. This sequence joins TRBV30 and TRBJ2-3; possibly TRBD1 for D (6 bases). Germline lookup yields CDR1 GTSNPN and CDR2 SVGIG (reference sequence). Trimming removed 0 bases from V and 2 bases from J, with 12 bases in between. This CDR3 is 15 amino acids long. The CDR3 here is CAWSVGQQITDTQYF. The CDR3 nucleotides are TGTGCCTGGAGTGTAGGACAGCAAATCACAGATACGCAGTATTTT.

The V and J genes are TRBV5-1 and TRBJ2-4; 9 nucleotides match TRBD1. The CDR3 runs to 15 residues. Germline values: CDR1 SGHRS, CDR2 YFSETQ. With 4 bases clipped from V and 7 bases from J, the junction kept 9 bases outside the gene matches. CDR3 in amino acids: CASSPWAGTGNIQYF. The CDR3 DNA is TGCGCCAGCAGCCCCTGGGCTGGGACAGGGAACATTCAGTACTTC.

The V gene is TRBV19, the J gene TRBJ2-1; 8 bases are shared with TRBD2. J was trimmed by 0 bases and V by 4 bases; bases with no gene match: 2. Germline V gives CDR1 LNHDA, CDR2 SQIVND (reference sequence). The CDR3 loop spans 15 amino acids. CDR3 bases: TGTGCCAGTAGTAGGAGCGGGAGCTCCTACAATGAGCAGTTCTTC. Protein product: CASSRSGSSYNEQFF. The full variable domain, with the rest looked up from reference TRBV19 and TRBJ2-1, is DGGITQSPKYLFRKEGQNVTLSCEQNLNHDAMYWYRQDPGQGLRLIYYSQIVNDFQKGDIAEGYSVSREKKESFPLTVTSAQKNPTAFYLCASSRSGSSYNEQFFGPGTRLTVL.

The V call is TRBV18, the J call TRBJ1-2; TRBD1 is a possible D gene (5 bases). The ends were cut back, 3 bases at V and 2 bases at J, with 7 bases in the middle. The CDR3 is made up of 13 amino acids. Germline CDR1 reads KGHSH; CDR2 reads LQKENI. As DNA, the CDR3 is TGTGCCAGCTCACCGGACACGAACTATGGCTACACCTTC. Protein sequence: CASSPDTNYGYTF. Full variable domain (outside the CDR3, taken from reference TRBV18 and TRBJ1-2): NAGVMQNPRHLVRRRGQEARLRCSPMKGHSHVYWYRQLPEEGLKFMVYLQKENIIDESGMPKERFSAEFPKEGPSILRIQQVVRGDSAAYFCASSPDTNYGYTFGSGTRLTVV.

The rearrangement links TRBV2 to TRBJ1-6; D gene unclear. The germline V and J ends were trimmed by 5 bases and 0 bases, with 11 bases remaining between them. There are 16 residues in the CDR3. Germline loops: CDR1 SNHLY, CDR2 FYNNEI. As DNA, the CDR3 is TGTGCCAGCAGTAACTCCTGGAGCTCCTATAATTCACCCCTCCACTTT. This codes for CASSNSWSSYNSPLHF.

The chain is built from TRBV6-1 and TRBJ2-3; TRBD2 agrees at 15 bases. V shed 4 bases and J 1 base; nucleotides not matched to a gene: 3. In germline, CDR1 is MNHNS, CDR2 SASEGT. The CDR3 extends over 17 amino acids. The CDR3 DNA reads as TGTGCCAGCAGTGCGGGACTAGCGGGGGGCGGCACAGATACGCAGTATTTT. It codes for CASSAGLAGGGTDTQYF.

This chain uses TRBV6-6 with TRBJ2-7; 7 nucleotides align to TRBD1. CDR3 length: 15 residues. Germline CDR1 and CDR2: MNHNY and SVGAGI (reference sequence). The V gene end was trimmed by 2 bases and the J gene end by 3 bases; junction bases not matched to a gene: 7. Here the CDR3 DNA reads TGTGCCAGCAGTTACGGATTTACAGGGGACTACGAGCAGTACTTC. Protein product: CASSYGFTGDYEQYF.

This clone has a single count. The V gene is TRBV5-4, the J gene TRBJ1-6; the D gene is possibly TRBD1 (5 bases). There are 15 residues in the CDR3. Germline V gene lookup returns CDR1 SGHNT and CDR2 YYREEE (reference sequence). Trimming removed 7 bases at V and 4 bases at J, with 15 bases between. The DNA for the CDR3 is TGTGCCAGCGGGGAGGGGCGGTCTTATAATTCACCCCTCCACTTT. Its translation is CASGEGRSYNSPLHF. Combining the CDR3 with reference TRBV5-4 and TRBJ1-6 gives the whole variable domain ETGVTQSPTHLIKTRGQQVTLRCSSQSGHNTVSWYQQALGQGPQFIFQYYREEENGRGNFPPRFSGLQFPNYSSELNVNALELDDSALYLCASGEGRSYNSPLHFGNGTRLTVT.

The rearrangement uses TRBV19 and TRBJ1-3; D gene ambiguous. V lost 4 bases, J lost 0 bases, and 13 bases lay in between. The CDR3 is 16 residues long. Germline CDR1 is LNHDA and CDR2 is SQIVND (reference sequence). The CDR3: CASSSPSAVSGNTIYF. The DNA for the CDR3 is TGTGCCAGTAGTAGCCCCTCGGCGGTCTCTGGAAACACCATATATTTT.

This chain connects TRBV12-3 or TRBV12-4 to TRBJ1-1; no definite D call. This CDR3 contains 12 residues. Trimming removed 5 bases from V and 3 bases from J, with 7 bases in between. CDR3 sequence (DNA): TGTGCCAGCAGTCCTCCCTACACTGAAGCTTTCTTT. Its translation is CASSPPYTEAFF.

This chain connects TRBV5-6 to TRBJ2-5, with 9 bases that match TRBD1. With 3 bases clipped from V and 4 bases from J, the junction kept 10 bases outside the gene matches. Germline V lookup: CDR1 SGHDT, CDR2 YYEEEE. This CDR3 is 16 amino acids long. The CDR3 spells CASSSVLQGARETQYF. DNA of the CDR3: TGTGCCAGCAGCTCGGTACTACAGGGGGCTCGAGAGACCCAGTACTTC.